The clone carrying this T cell receptor (beta chain) was seen repeatedly, ten times or more. V lost 4 bases to trimming and J lost 3 bases, with 16 bases between them. Germline V gene data show CDR1 as KGHSH and CDR2 as LQKENI. The CDR3 runs to 16 residues. Exclusion criteria comprised uncontrolled infection, other autoimmune disease, pregnancy or lactation. From RNA transcripts, TCR beta CDR3 regions were amplified. The HTBI primer set drove a first-round RT-PCR of the TCR CDR3. TCRdb called the multiplex PCR reads again in MiXCR, with one record for every CDR3 protein. The profile shows some 550,000 distinct CDR3 sequences, approximately 15% of them singletons. This specimen comes from a study of T cells in Graves' hyperthyroidism and ophthalmopathy.

V usage is TRBV18 and J usage is TRBJ1-5; D perhaps matches TRBD1 (6 bases). The sample taken for sequencing was blood. This clonotype was sampled from a middle-aged woman with Graves' ophthalmopathy. The CDR3, as DNA: TGTGCCAGCTCACGGGGGCAGGCCTACGTCAATCAGCCCCAGCATTTT. Residues: CASSRGQAYVNQPQHF.